This T cell receptor beta chain is from a study of CD8 T cells in ankylosing spondylitis. This clonotype has a count of ten or more. Its antigen is currently unknown. Germline CDR1 reads KGHDR; CDR2 reads SFDVKD. The CDR3 is 12 amino acids. V was pared by 8 bases and J by 8 bases, with 12 bases between. Overall study results and limits: Enrichment of disease-linked clones was reportedly significant in matched ankylosing spondylitis synovial fluid. In ankylosing spondylitis blood, a motif of eight highly homologous TCR beta variants appeared characteristic.

Construction of TCR beta libraries was performed using quantitative 5'-RACE with molecular barcodes. TCRdb processed the 5' RACE reads anew with MiXCR; each CDR3 protein has one entry. This table has about 500,000 distinct CDR3 sequences, 12% appearing once. Sample: blood, either unsorted or a sorted T cell fraction (not recorded which). The V call is TRBV24-1, the J call TRBJ2-1, with a tentative D call TRBD1 (5 bases). The clonotype originates from a male donor with ankylosing spondylitis. In nucleotides, the CDR3 is TGTGCCACCAAGGGGCCAAACGATGAGCAGTTCTTC. Encoded protein: CATKGPNDEQFF.